The rows below give T cell receptor beta chains drawn from one sample of a study of T cell responses to AZD1222 COVID-19 vaccine. This table comes from immunoSEQ multiplex PCR, and its TCRdb copy is limited to in-frame clones, with some not included. This table has 160,000 or so clones, roughly nine tenths appearing once. Sample: peripheral blood, taken on day 0 of AZD1222 vaccination. Receptors were obtained from an adult in good health. The CDR3 runs from the conserved cysteine through the conserved F or W. The D gene is left open where the match is weak. Clone size appears in some rows only: once, few, many, or a class for an expanded clone.

D	length	size	V	J	CDR3	DNA
-	13	-	TRBV28	TRBJ2-1	CASSWGREEEQFF	TGTGCCAGCAGTTGGGGCAGGGAGGAGGAGCAGTTCTTC
-	13	-	TRBV7-6	TRBJ1-5	CASSLSKTQPQHF	TGTGCCAGCAGCTTAAGTAAAACTCAGCCCCAGCATTTT
TRBD2	16	-	TRBV19	TRBJ2-1	CASSIFGLAENNEQFF	TGTGCCAGTAGTATCTTCGGCCTAGCGGAAAACAATGAGCAGTTCTTC
-	15	-	TRBV11-2	TRBJ2-2	CASSSRVLPTGELFF	TGTGCCAGCAGCTCCCGGGTTCTTCCCACTGGGGAGCTGTTTTTT
TRBD2	16	-	TRBV5-1	TRBJ2-2	CASSLGLAANTGELFF	TGCGCCAGCAGCTTAGGGCTAGCGGCGAACACCGGGGAGCTGTTTTTT
TRBD2	16	-	TRBV19	TRBJ2-7	CASSDQLASGSGEQYF	TGTGCCAGTAGCGACCAGTTGGCTAGCGGGAGCGGTGAGCAGTACTTC
TRBD2	17	-	TRBV2	TRBJ2-5	CASSKERSSGAQETQYF	TGTGCCAGCAGTAAAGAACGGTCTAGCGGAGCCCAAGAGACCCAGTACTTC
-	13	-	TRBV23-1	TRBJ1-2	CASSHGGGAGYTF	TGCGCCAGCAGTCATGGGGGAGGGGCTGGCTACACCTTC
-	14	-	TRBV30	TRBJ1-3	CAWRNPGTGNTIYF	TGTGCCTGGAGGAACCCAGGTACTGGAAACACCATATATTTT
-	19	-	TRBV2	TRBJ2-1	CASSEHGAPEPPNYNEQFF	TGTGCCAGCAGTGAGCATGGGGCCCCTGAACCACCTAATTACAATGAGCAGTTCTTC
-	13	-	TRBV19	TRBJ2-3	CASTKGSADTQYF	TGTGCCAGTACGAAGGGGAGCGCAGATACGCAGTATTTT
-	14	-	TRBV5-6	TRBJ1-4	CASSLVGAAEKLFF	TGTGCCAGCAGCTTGGTTGGGGCAGCCGAAAAACTGTTTTTT
TRBD2	14	-	TRBV11-2	TRBJ2-7	CASSLGGRVSEQYF	TGTGCCAGCAGCTTAGGCGGGAGAGTCTCCGAGCAGTACTTC
-	14	few	TRBV24-1	TRBJ2-7	CATSDVVYGNEQYF	TGTGCCACCAGTGATGTGGTCTACGGGAACGAGCAGTACTTC
-	15	-	TRBV19	TRBJ1-2	CATRPNSPENYGYTF	TGTGCCACCAGGCCGAACAGCCCGGAGAACTATGGCTACACCTTC
-	13	-	TRBV28	TRBJ1-1	CASSFSPTVEAFF	TGTGCCAGCAGTTTTAGCCCAACCGTTGAAGCTTTCTTT
-	11	-	TRBV7-9	TRBJ1-1	CASNREGEAFF	TGTGCCAGCAACCGGGAGGGGGAAGCTTTCTTT
-	14	-	TRBV5-6	TRBJ1-6	CASSSSSNNSPLHF	TGTGCCAGCAGCTCTTCCAGTAACAATTCACCCCTCCACTTT
-	14	once	TRBV2	TRBJ1-6	CATRGRGNNSPLHF	TGTGCCACCCGGGGGAGAGGGAATAATTCACCCCTCCACTTT
TRBD1	12	once	TRBV11-2	TRBJ1-1	CASSSLGQAAFF	TGTGCCAGCAGCTCCCTAGGACAGGCAGCTTTCTTT
-	14	-	TRBV27	TRBJ1-1	CASSLSNRNTEAFF	TGTGCCAGCAGTTTATCGAACCGGAACACTGAAGCTTTCTTT
-	14	-	TRBV2	TRBJ1-2	CASRMDGANYGYTF	TGTGCCAGCAGAATGGACGGTGCTAACTATGGCTACACCTTC
TRBD2	20	-	TRBV5-5	TRBJ2-7	CASSLAIGTSGGNSYYEQYF	TGTGCCAGCAGCTTGGCTATAGGGACTAGCGGGGGGAACTCCTACTACGAGCAGTACTTC
TRBD1	15	-	TRBV18	TRBJ1-6	CASSSSGTDNSPLHF	TGTGCCAGCTCATCGTCCGGGACAGATAATTCACCCCTCCACTTT
-	15	-	TRBV4-3	TRBJ1-1	CASSQALGLNTEAFF	TGCGCCAGCAGCCAAGCTCTCGGACTGAACACTGAAGCTTTCTTT
-	16	-	TRBV7-2	TRBJ2-1	CASSPGGEGERVEQFF	TGTGCCAGCAGCCCCGGCGGGGAGGGGGAGCGTGTTGAGCAGTTCTTC
TRBD2	15	-	TRBV24-1	TRBJ2-1	CATSDWTSGYNEQFF	TGTGCCACCAGTGATTGGACTAGCGGTTACAATGAGCAGTTCTTC
-	15	-	TRBV29-1	TRBJ2-1	CSVGTTQHIYGEQFF	TGCAGCGTTGGAACAACCCAGCATATTTATGGTGAGCAGTTCTTC
TRBD2	14	-	TRBV18	TRBJ2-1	CASSPPAGGWQKFF	TGTGCCAGCTCACCACCTGCGGGGGGCTGGCAGAAGTTCTTC
TRBD1	17	-	TRBV10-2	TRBJ2-1	CASLTRDRGGRDNEQFF	TGCGCCAGCCTCACCCGGGACAGGGGAGGGCGGGACAATGAGCAGTTCTTC
-	15	-	TRBV7-8	TRBJ2-7	CASSSFRTPTYEQYF	TGTGCCAGCAGCTCCTTTAGGACTCCTACCTACGAGCAGTACTTC
-	14	-	TRBV28	TRBJ1-2	CASVLGGGGWGYTF	TGTGCCAGCGTACTGGGAGGGGGAGGTTGGGGCTACACCTTC
-	14	-	TRBV5-1	TRBJ2-7	CASSLEAQLNEQYF	TGCGCCAGCAGCTTGGAAGCCCAGCTAAACGAGCAGTACTTC
-	12	-	TRBV12-3/TRBV12-4	TRBJ1-1	CASSFQNTEAFF	TGTGCCAGCAGTTTCCAGAACACTGAAGCTTTCTTT
-	14	-	TRBV29-1	TRBJ1-1	CSVDVRQKNTEAFF	TGCAGCGTTGATGTCAGACAAAAGAACACTGAAGCTTTCTTT
-	15	-	TRBV5-5	TRBJ1-5	CASSLGPAPNQPQHF	TGTGCCAGCAGCTTGGGTCCAGCCCCGAATCAGCCCCAGCATTTT
-	14	once	TRBV11-2	TRBJ1-6	CASSPSGGHSPLHF	TGTGCCAGCAGCCCCAGCGGGGGGCACTCACCCCTCCACTTT
TRBD1	15	once	TRBV5-1	TRBJ2-1	CASSETGGNYNEQFF	TGCGCCAGCAGCGAAACAGGGGGCAACTACAATGAGCAGTTCTTC
-	15	-	TRBV11-2	TRBJ2-7	CASSAPTRGLYEQYF	TGTGCCAGCAGCGCGCCGACCAGGGGTCTCTACGAGCAGTACTTC
TRBD1	17	-	TRBV19	TRBJ2-7	CASSDLTGTEEFYEQYF	TGTGCCAGTTCTGACCTAACCGGGACAGAAGAGTTCTACGAGCAGTACTTC
-	15	-	TRBV18	TRBJ1-6	CASSPSGTLSSPLHF	TGTGCCAGCTCACCATCCGGGACACTAAGTTCACCCCTCCACTTT
-	14	-	TRBV30	TRBJ1-3	CAWTDTRVGNTIYF	TGTGCCTGGACGGACACCCGGGTGGGAAACACCATATATTTT
-	14	-	TRBV18	TRBJ1-1	CASSPSTGASGAFF	TGTGCCAGCTCACCGTCCACGGGGGCCTCGGGAGCTTTCTTT
TRBD1	16	-	TRBV7-9	TRBJ1-2	CASSLPTGGMPYGYTF	TGTGCCAGCAGCTTACCAACAGGGGGGATGCCGTATGGCTACACCTTC
-	16	-	TRBV7-8	TRBJ1-5	CASSLLRAASNQPQHF	TGTGCCAGCAGCTTATTAAGGGCAGCCTCAAATCAGCCCCAGCATTTT
-	15	once	TRBV2	TRBJ1-5	CASRSGLYSNQPQHF	TGTGCCAGCAGATCGGGTTTATATAGCAATCAGCCCCAGCATTTT